This is a list of T cell receptor beta chains from one sample in a study of shared T cell receptors in the human thymus. Profiling relied on immunoSEQ multiplex PCR, and the TCRdb table lists in-frame clones only, not all of them. This table has 630,000 or so clones, approximately 89% appearing once. In addition, the sample was reused for a study of human thymus T cells.

Material for sequencing was thymocytes. These TCRs come from a boy in the first two years of life with a congenital heart defect. Both conserved end residues are trimmed from each CDR3. A D gene is named only where the DNA matches it firmly.

cdr3_aa: ASSLFVPQIRGHSPLH
v_call: TRBV5-1
j_call: TRBJ1-6
cdr3_length: 16
d_call: TRBD1

cdr3_aa: ASSSGGLDGSEQF
v_call: TRBV7-6
j_call: TRBJ2-1
cdr3_length: 13
d_call: TRBD2

cdr3_aa: ATSRDGLAGEDEQF
v_call: TRBV15
j_call: TRBJ2-1
cdr3_length: 14
d_call: TRBD2

cdr3_aa: ASSERDRGYGYT
v_call: TRBV6-1
j_call: TRBJ1-2
cdr3_length: 12
d_call: TRBD1

cdr3_aa: ASSDTGPYGYT
v_call: TRBV6-4
j_call: TRBJ1-2
cdr3_length: 11
d_call: .

cdr3_aa: ASSLEARGHSYEQY
v_call: TRBV7-8
j_call: TRBJ2-7
cdr3_length: 14
d_call: TRBD1

cdr3_aa: ASSLSAEWGEDGELF
v_call: TRBV27
j_call: TRBJ2-2
cdr3_length: 15
d_call: .

cdr3_aa: ASSSVGVWNEQF
v_call: TRBV5-1
j_call: TRBJ2-1
cdr3_length: 12
d_call: .

cdr3_aa: ASSPRTSGGYDEQF
v_call: TRBV7-9
j_call: TRBJ2-1
cdr3_length: 14
d_call: TRBD2

cdr3_aa: ASRPLSGTGSYEQY
v_call: TRBV5-6
j_call: TRBJ2-7
cdr3_length: 14
d_call: TRBD1

cdr3_aa: ASRSNSGKSTYEQY
v_call: TRBV11-2
j_call: TRBJ2-7
cdr3_length: 14
d_call: TRBD2

cdr3_aa: ASSEPDRDDNEQF
v_call: TRBV6-1
j_call: TRBJ2-1
cdr3_length: 13
d_call: TRBD1

cdr3_aa: ASSHSFYNEQF
v_call: TRBV4-3
j_call: TRBJ2-1
cdr3_length: 11
d_call: .

cdr3_aa: ASGLVSGTSYNEQF
v_call: TRBV12-5
j_call: TRBJ2-1
cdr3_length: 14
d_call: TRBD2

cdr3_aa: AWSMGQLKNTEAF
v_call: TRBV30
j_call: TRBJ1-1
cdr3_length: 13
d_call: .

cdr3_aa: ASSPGTGRVPSGANVLT
v_call: TRBV18
j_call: TRBJ2-6
cdr3_length: 17
d_call: TRBD1

cdr3_aa: ARGQCRNGYT
v_call: TRBV21-1
j_call: TRBJ1-2
cdr3_length: 10
d_call: .

cdr3_aa: ASSFLLEGWDNEQF
v_call: TRBV13
j_call: TRBJ2-1
cdr3_length: 14
d_call: .

cdr3_aa: ASSLDPRIGYEQY
v_call: TRBV7-6
j_call: TRBJ2-7
cdr3_length: 13
d_call: .

cdr3_aa: ASSPLSLADNYGYT
v_call: TRBV7-2
j_call: TRBJ1-2
cdr3_length: 14
d_call: .

cdr3_aa: AISEREGGSYEQY
v_call: TRBV10-3
j_call: TRBJ2-7
cdr3_length: 13
d_call: .

cdr3_aa: ASGGDTSQSSYNEQF
v_call: TRBV2
j_call: TRBJ2-1
cdr3_length: 15
d_call: .

cdr3_aa: ASSLEGSSGGRRRYEQY
v_call: TRBV7-2
j_call: TRBJ2-7
cdr3_length: 17
d_call: .

cdr3_aa: ASSSPRGGNTEAF
v_call: TRBV27
j_call: TRBJ1-1
cdr3_length: 13
d_call: .

cdr3_aa: ASTAWGGDSYEQY
v_call: TRBV28
j_call: TRBJ2-7
cdr3_length: 13
d_call: .

cdr3_aa: ASSPLRDRGRRATYEQY
v_call: TRBV28
j_call: TRBJ2-7
cdr3_length: 17
d_call: TRBD1

cdr3_aa: ASSSRYEQY
v_call: TRBV7-9
j_call: TRBJ2-7
cdr3_length: 9
d_call: .

cdr3_aa: ASSQVSTSGAIYNEQF
v_call: TRBV14
j_call: TRBJ2-1
cdr3_length: 16
d_call: TRBD2

cdr3_aa: ASSEDQQGHSYEQY
v_call: TRBV6-1
j_call: TRBJ2-7
cdr3_length: 14
d_call: TRBD1